Listed here are 21 T cell receptor beta chains from one sample, sequenced in a study of blood T cell repertoires in COVID-19. Assay: immunoSEQ multiplex PCR; the TCRdb copy retains only in-frame clones and omits some. Of roughly 230,000 clones listed, 88% are singletons. The sequenced sample consisted of peripheral blood. The receptor source for this set is a human donor in a cohort sampled during active COVID-19.

This chain links TRBV4-2 with TRBJ2-7, with 12 positions matching TRBD1. This CDR3 comprises 14 residues. The V and J ends lost 4 bases and 3 bases, in that order; junction bases with no gene match: 1. Looked up from germline, CDR1 is LGHNA and CDR2 is YNFKEQ. CDR3 region: CASSRDRGHYEQYF. CDR3 coding DNA: TGTGCCAGCAGCCGGGACAGGGGGCACTACGAGCAGTACTTC.

The gene calls are TRBV7-2 and TRBJ2-6; the D is unclear. The germline V gene encodes CDR1 SGHTA and CDR2 FQGNSA. The length of the CDR3 is 14 residues. Between the trimmed V and J ends, which lost 1 base and 1 base, there was a span of 2 bases. CDR3 in amino acids: CASSLVSGANVLTF. CDR3 nucleotides: TGTGCCAGCAGCTTAGTATCTGGGGCCAACGTCCTGACTTTC.

There are a few counts of this clone. V usage is TRBV10-1 and J usage is TRBJ1-1; D gene unclear. V dropped 3 bases and J dropped 8 bases, with 19 bases sitting between them. CDR3 length: 15 amino acids. Germline V gene sequence: CDR1 WNHNN, CDR2 SYGVQD (reference sequence). This CDR3 is CASSDNTVGRQEAFF. For the CDR3, the DNA is TGCGCCAGCAGTGACAATACAGTAGGCAGGCAAGAAGCTTTCTTT.

The V gene is TRBV4-3, the J gene TRBJ2-7; 8 bases line up with TRBD1. This CDR3 contains 18 residues. The V segment lost 0 bases and the J segment 3 bases; nucleotides outside the gene matches: 13. Per germline, CDR1 LGHNA and CDR2 YSLEER. CDR3 residues: CASSQEAGGATFLYEQYF. The DNA for the CDR3 is TGCGCCAGCAGCCAAGAGGCAGGGGGCGCGACCTTTCTCTACGAGCAGTACTTC.

This clone was seen only once. The rearrangement links TRBV19 to TRBJ2-1, with a weak D call TRBD2 (6 bases). The germline V and J ends were trimmed by 6 bases and 2 bases, with 17 bases remaining between them. The CDR3 is 16 amino acids. CDR1 is LNHDA, CDR2 SQIVND, per germline (reference sequence). In DNA, the CDR3 is TGTGCCAGTAGGGGACGGACTGGACTACCCTACAATGAGCAGTTCTTC. Translating it yields CASRGRTGLPYNEQFF.

This rearrangement joins TRBV30 to TRBJ2-2, with D perhaps TRBD1 (6 bases). This CDR3 has 14 amino acids. The germline V gene encodes CDR1 GTSNPN and CDR2 SVGIG (reference sequence). V lost 4 bases and J lost 7, with 16 bases in between. CDR3 amino acids: CAWKASQGFGELFF. DNA for the CDR3: TGTGCCTGGAAGGCCTCACAGGGATTCGGGGAGCTGTTTTTT. Drawing the rest from reference TRBV30 and TRBJ2-2, the complete variable domain is SQTIHQWPATLVQPVGSPLSLECTVEGTSNPNLYWYRQAAGRGLQLLFYSVGIGQISSEVPQNLSASRPQDRQFILSSKKLLLSDSGFYLCAWKASQGFGELFFGEGSRLTVL.

V gene TRBV28 combines with J gene TRBJ2-7; D is perhaps TRBD2 (6 bases). The V end was cut by 4 bases, the J end by 0 bases, with 13 bases between. The CDR3 covers 15 residues. Looked up from germline, CDR1 is MDHEN and CDR2 is SYDVKM. The CDR3 DNA reads as TGTGCCAGCAGTTCGTGGAGGGCCCGCTCCTACGAGCAGTACTTC. This encodes CASSSWRARSYEQYF.

V usage is TRBV19 and J usage is TRBJ1-6; no clear D. This CDR3 is 15 amino acids long. The germline V gene has CDR1 LNHDA and CDR2 SQIVND (reference sequence). Trimming removed 6 bases at V and 0 bases at J, with 9 bases between. CDR3 protein: CASRGSSSYNSPLHF. The CDR3 coding sequence is TGTGCCAGTAGGGGCAGCAGCTCCTATAATTCACCCCTCCACTTT.

CDR3 coding DNA: TGTGCCAGCAGTTCCGGAAGGGGAGGACACGAGCAGTACTTC. It translates to CASSSGRGGHEQYF. The chain uses TRBV27 and TRBJ2-7, with a weak D call TRBD2 (6 bases). Germline assignment: CDR1 MNHEY and CDR2 SMNVEV (reference sequence). The CDR3 extends over 14 amino acids. V lost 4 bases and J lost 5, with 15 bases in between.

This chain connects TRBV19 to TRBJ2-1; 9 nucleotides line up with TRBD2. The junction had 7 bases not matched to a gene; V was cut back by 0 bases and J by 7 bases. The CDR3 is made up of 16 amino acids. The germline V gene has CDR1 LNHDA and CDR2 SQIVND (reference sequence). The CDR3 nucleotides are TGTGCCAGTAGTATAGATCGAGCGGGAGGTAAAAATGAGCAGTTCTTC. Its protein product is CASSIDRAGGKNEQFF.

The V gene is TRBV9, the J gene TRBJ2-7; 8 bases are a match to TRBD2. Germline assignment: CDR1 SGDLS and CDR2 YYNGEE. V lost 0 bases and J lost 0; bases outside the gene matches: 5. This CDR3 comprises 16 residues. The CDR3 is CASSVGASGHSYEQYF. CDR3 nucleotides: TGTGCCAGCAGCGTAGGCGCTAGCGGGCACTCCTACGAGCAGTACTTC.

This clone was counted only a few times. The rearrangement joins TRBV2 to TRBJ2-1; 9 bases map to TRBD2. Germline CDR1 is SNHLY and CDR2 is FYNNEI. This CDR3 contains 16 residues. V dropped 1 base and J dropped 0; count of bases not matched to a gene: 1. Written as DNA, the CDR3 is TGTGCCAGCAGTGAAGGACTAGCGGCCTCCTACAATGAGCAGTTCTTC. Protein: CASSEGLAASYNEQFF.

The chain carries TRBV6-2 or TRBV6-3 and TRBJ1-1; the D is unclear. The CDR3 runs 13 residues. The V end was cut by 0 bases, the J end by 5 bases, with 7 bases between. Germline CDR1 is MNHEY and CDR2 is SVGEGT. The CDR3 sequence: CASSYSAGTEAFF. In DNA, the CDR3 is TGTGCCAGCAGTTACTCGGCCGGGACTGAAGCTTTCTTT.

The chain combines TRBV7-9 with TRBJ1-1; TRBD1 agrees at 8 bases. J lost 2 bases, V lost 4 bases, and 12 bases had no gene match. CDR3 length: 17 residues. Germline V lookup: CDR1 SEHNR, CDR2 FQNEAQ (reference sequence). CDR3 DNA sequence: TGTGCCAGCAGCTCACCCTTCTACAGGGGGAGTAACACTGAAGCTTTCTTT. Its translation is CASSSPFYRGSNTEAFF.

The J gene is TRBJ2-7, the V gene TRBV30; D remains ambiguous. V lost 3 bases and J lost 2, with 8 bases in between. There are 12 residues in the CDR3. The germline CDR1 and CDR2 sequences are GTSNPN and SVGIG (reference sequence). The CDR3 DNA reads as TGTGCCTGGAGCGCCACTACCTACGAGCAGTACTTC. It specifies CAWSATTYEQYF.

This clone showed up just once. Other DNA sequences from this sample encode an identical CDR3 as well. The chain combines TRBV5-1 with TRBJ2-3; no firm D call. Germline V lookup: CDR1 SGHRS, CDR2 YFSETQ. CDR3 length: 14 amino acids. Trimming shortened V by 1 base and J by 0 bases, and 6 bases separated the two germline ends. The CDR3 protein is CASSLSRSTDTQYF. CDR3 bases: TGCGCCAGCAGCTTGTCCCGGAGCACAGATACGCAGTATTTT. The complete variable domain, with remaining parts taken from reference TRBV5-1 and TRBJ2-3, reads KAGVTQTPRYLIKTRGQQVTLSCSPISGHRSVSWYQQTPGQGLQFLFEYFSETQRNKGNFPGRFSGRQFSNSRSEMNVSTLELGDSALYLCASSLSRSTDTQYFGPGTRLTVL.

This clone was counted only a few times. The J gene is TRBJ1-1, the V gene TRBV3-1 (or the pseudogene TRBV3-2); 8 bases are shared with TRBD1. V was pared by 4 bases and J by 4 bases, with 5 bases of the junction left unmatched. In germline, CDR1 is LGHDT, CDR2 YNNKEL (reference sequence). The CDR3 runs 14 residues. This chain's CDR3 is CASSRGQGSTEAFF. The CDR3, as DNA: TGTGCCAGCAGCCGTGGACAGGGAAGCACTGAAGCTTTCTTT.

The rearrangement links TRBV11-2 to TRBJ2-7, with D possibly being TRBD2 (6 bases). CDR1 and CDR2 from the germline V gene are SGHAT and FQNNGV. Trimming removed 6 bases from V and 2 bases from J, with 14 bases in between. The CDR3 runs 14 residues. The CDR3 spells CASSSGSGAYEQYF. The CDR3 region has the DNA TGTGCCAGCAGTTCTGGGTCGGGGGCCTACGAGCAGTACTTC.

This clone was observed once. The chain links TRBV19 to TRBJ1-4, with TRBD1 matching over 8 bases. The V segment lost 7 bases and the J segment 0 bases; nucleotides outside the gene matches: 7. The CDR3 has 16 residues. Germline V gene lookup returns CDR1 LNHDA and CDR2 SQIVND (reference sequence). The DNA of the CDR3 is TGTGCCAGTAAGGTGGCAGGGGGCTCAACTAATGAAAAACTGTTTTTT. It codes for CASKVAGGSTNEKLFF. The full variable domain, with the rest looked up from reference TRBV19 and TRBJ1-4, is DGGITQSPKYLFRKEGQNVTLSCEQNLNHDAMYWYRQDPGQGLRLIYYSQIVNDFQKGDIAEGYSVSREKKESFPLTVTSAQKNPTAFYLCASKVAGGSTNEKLFFGSGTQLSVL.

This clone appeared a single time. This chain joins TRBV6-5 and TRBJ2-2; 7 bases match TRBD2. Germline-derived CDR1 and CDR2 are MNHEY and SVGAGI. This CDR3 has 14 amino acids. This CDR3 reads CVTSRSVNTGELFF. The CDR3 nucleotides are TGTGTGACTAGCAGAAGCGTTAACACCGGGGAGCTGTTTTTT.

In this sample, this clone turned up once. V and J are TRBV21-1 and TRBJ1-1. TRBV21-1 corresponds to a pseudogene. This CDR3 spans 15 amino acids. CDR3 amino acids: CASSKAGGRGTEAFF. CDR3 in DNA: TGTGCCAGCAGCAAAGCGGGGGGTAGGGGCACTGAAGCTTTCTTT.